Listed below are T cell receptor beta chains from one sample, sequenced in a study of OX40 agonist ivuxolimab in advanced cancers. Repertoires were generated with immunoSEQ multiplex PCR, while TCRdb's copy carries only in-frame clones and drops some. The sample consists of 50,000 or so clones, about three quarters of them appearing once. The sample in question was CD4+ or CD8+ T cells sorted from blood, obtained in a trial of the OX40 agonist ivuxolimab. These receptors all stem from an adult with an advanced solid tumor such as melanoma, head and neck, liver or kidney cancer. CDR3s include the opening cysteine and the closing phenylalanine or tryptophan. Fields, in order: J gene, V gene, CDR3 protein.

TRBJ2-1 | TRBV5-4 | CASSFDLRTSGRANEQFF
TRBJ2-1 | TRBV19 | CASSGRLGQGYNEQFF
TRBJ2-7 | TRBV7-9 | CASSLTSYEQYF
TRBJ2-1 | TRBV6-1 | CASRARSYNEQFF
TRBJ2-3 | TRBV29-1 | CSGLILAGQGTDTQYF
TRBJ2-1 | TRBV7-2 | CASRETSTSYNEQFF
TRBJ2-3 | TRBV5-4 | CASSFGRVESDTQYF
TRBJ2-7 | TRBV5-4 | CASSSGTSGGSYEQYF
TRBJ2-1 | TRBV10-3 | CATRQGSNEQFF
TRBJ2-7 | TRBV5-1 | CASSSTLSYEQYF
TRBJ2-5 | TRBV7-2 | CASSSGGSQETQYF
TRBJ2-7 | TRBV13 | CASSPRDSDYEQYF
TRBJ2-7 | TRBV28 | CASNSVGRQSYEQYF
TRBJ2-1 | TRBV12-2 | CASRLSSTGVPSSYNEQFF
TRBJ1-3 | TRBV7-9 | CASSSQGLDTIYF
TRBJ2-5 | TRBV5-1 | CASSPEGQGVVETQYF
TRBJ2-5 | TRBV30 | CAWSSGSSGETQYF
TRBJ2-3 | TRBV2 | CASSRTGDTSTDTQYF
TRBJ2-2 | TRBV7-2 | CASSSHLRLAGYTGELFF
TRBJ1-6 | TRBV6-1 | CASRKQGYSPLHF
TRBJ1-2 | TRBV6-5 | CASFRGQGVSGYTF
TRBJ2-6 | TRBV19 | CASRDRGKLGANVLTF
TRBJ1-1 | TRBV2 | CASMRDTNTEAFF
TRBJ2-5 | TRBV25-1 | CAVRSGSVETQYF
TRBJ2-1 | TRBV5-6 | CASSGVRQFF
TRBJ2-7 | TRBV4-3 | CASSQDPGPTYEQYF
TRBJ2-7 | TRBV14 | CASSQDVDTGFYEQYF
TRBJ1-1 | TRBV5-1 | CASSPATGAMNTEAFF
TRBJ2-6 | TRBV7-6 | CASSLGGAGANVLTF
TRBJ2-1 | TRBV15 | CATSRVTGTGYNEQFF
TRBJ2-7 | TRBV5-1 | CASSLGQRTYEQYF
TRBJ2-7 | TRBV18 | CASSPPFGEQYF
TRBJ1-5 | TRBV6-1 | CAAGQTTNQPQHF
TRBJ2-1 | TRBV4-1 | CASSSTGVEQFF
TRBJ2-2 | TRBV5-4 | CASSFLLDLAGELFF
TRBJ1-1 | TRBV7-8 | CASSLMTGGREAFF
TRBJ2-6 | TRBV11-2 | CASSPRQGSGANVLTF
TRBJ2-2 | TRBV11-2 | CASSQRDPGELFF
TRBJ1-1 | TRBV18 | CASSYQTGPGTEAFF